The 28 T cell receptor beta chains below all came from one sample that was sequenced in a study of cytomegalovirus exposure and HLA in healthy donors. Primers included in the PCR were 60 Vbeta and 13 Jbeta primers. Here immunoSEQ multiplex PCR was the method, and the copy in TCRdb shows in-frame clones only, minus some. The data contain roughly 200,000 clones, approximately 80% of them singletons. Sequencing input: PBMCs. These TCRs come from a boy between 2 and 10 years old in good health and CMV-seronegative.

CDR3 coding DNA: TGTGCCAGCAGCTCACCAGGACAGGGAGGGTACACCGGGGAGCTGTTTTTT. The encoded protein is CASSSPGQGGYTGELFF. J is TRBJ2-2 and V is TRBV7-2; D might be TRBD1 (8 bases). This CDR3 has 17 residues. The germline V gene encodes CDR1 SGHTA and CDR2 FQGNSA. The V and J ends lost 4 bases and 3 bases respectively, with 18 bases between them.

This sequence joins TRBV7-9 and TRBJ2-5; 10 bases map to TRBD2. The CDR3 length is 15 residues. The trim removed 3 bases at V and 3 bases at J, leaving 4 bases unmatched. Germline values: CDR1 SEHNR, CDR2 FQNEAQ (reference sequence). CDR3 protein: CASSLILAGEETQYF. CDR3 sequence (DNA): TGTGCCAGCAGCTTGATCCTAGCGGGAGAAGAGACCCAGTACTTC.

This clone was picked up a small number of times. The gene calls are TRBV5-5 and TRBJ1-1, with TRBD1 identical over 7 bases. CDR1 and CDR2 from the germline V gene are SGHKS and YYEKEE (reference sequence). CDR3 length: 16 residues. V lost 4 bases, J lost 0 bases, and 9 bases stayed unmatched. The CDR3 protein is CASSLDRNYLNTEAFF. DNA of the CDR3: TGTGCCAGCAGCCTGGACAGGAATTATTTGAACACTGAAGCTTTCTTT.

This chain links TRBV27 with TRBJ1-1; TRBD1 is a possible D gene (6 bases). This CDR3 contains 14 residues. Per germline, CDR1 MNHEY and CDR2 SMNVEV (reference sequence). The V end lost 4 bases, the J end lost 6 bases, and 15 bases lay between the germline ends. CDR3 in amino acids: CASSSRTDLAEAFF. CDR3 coding DNA: TGTGCCAGCAGTTCCAGGACAGACCTGGCTGAAGCTTTCTTT.

The chain has TRBV27 and TRBJ1-6; no reliable D call. Germline V gene data show CDR1 as MNHEY and CDR2 as SMNVEV (reference sequence). The CDR3 contains 13 residues. Deletions cut 2 bases from V and 4 bases from J, with 3 bases between. CDR3 protein: CASSLRYNSPLHF. Here the CDR3 DNA reads TGTGCCAGCAGTTTACGGTATAATTCACCCCTCCACTTT.

The chain is built from TRBV4-1 and TRBJ1-6; the match to TRBD1 covers 8 bases. The CDR3 is 16 amino acids. Germline CDR1 is MGHRA and CDR2 is YSYEKL. Trimming cost V 4 bases and J 7 bases; bases outside gene matches: 9. The CDR3 nucleotides read TGCGCCAGCAGCCCCCGGACAGGGCTGGGCAATTCACCCCTCCACTTT. This codes for CASSPRTGLGNSPLHF.

V and J are TRBV27 and TRBJ2-1; 8 positions agree with TRBD2. Germline CDR1 is MNHEY and CDR2 is SMNVEV (reference sequence). The V and J ends lost 2 bases and 8 bases, in that order; junction bases with no gene match: 5. The CDR3 length is 14 residues. CDR3 protein: CASSLRGGWDEQFF. CDR3 sequence (DNA): TGTGCCAGCAGTTTACGGGGGGGCTGGGATGAGCAGTTCTTC.

This rearrangement joins TRBV5-5 to TRBJ2-7, with TRBD2 matching 9 bases. Looked up from germline, CDR1 is SGHKS and CDR2 is YYEKEE (reference sequence). The CDR3 runs to 15 residues. The V segment lost 3 bases and the J segment 2 bases; nucleotides outside the gene matches: 6. The CDR3 DNA reads as TGTGCCAGCAGCTCCAGACTAGCGGATACCTACGAGCAGTACTTC. Translated: CASSSRLADTYEQYF.

The chain uses TRBV18 and TRBJ2-5, with D possibly being TRBD2 (5 bases). This CDR3 spans 13 amino acids. Germline lookup yields CDR1 KGHSH and CDR2 LQKENI. V shed 2 bases and J shed 8 bases, with 12 bases lying between them. In DNA, the CDR3 is TGTGCCAGCTCACCAGACTCGACGGGAACCCAGTACTTC. It translates to CASSPDSTGTQYF.

This chain uses TRBV6-5 with TRBJ2-5; possible D gene TRBD1, 6 bases. Germline V lookup: CDR1 MNHEY, CDR2 SVGAGI. V was pared by 10 bases and J by 9 bases, with 15 bases between. CDR3 length: 11 amino acids. The CDR3 spells CATSGVEAQYF. CDR3 nucleotide sequence: TGTGCCACATCAGGGGTGGAGGCCCAGTACTTC.

This clone was detected only a few times. The chain couples TRBV5-4 to TRBJ1-1, with D perhaps TRBD1 (5 bases). The germline CDR1 and CDR2 sequences are SGHNT and YYREEE (reference sequence). V shed 10 bases and J shed 1 base, with 14 bases lying between them. The CDR3 sequence is 13 residues long. CDR3 DNA: TGTGCCCCAGGTTTGCAGGGGAACACTGAAGCTTTCTTT. Protein sequence: CAPGLQGNTEAFF.

A remark on this clone: The same CDR3 is also encoded by other DNA sequences in this sample. The rearrangement uses TRBV18 and TRBJ1-1; possible D gene TRBD1, 5 bases. From germline, CDR1 is KGHSH and CDR2 LQKENI. V lost 2 bases, J lost 0 bases, and 7 bases lay in between. The CDR3 contains 14 residues. The CDR3 sequence: CASSPRQMNTEAFF. CDR3 in DNA: TGTGCCAGCTCACCAAGACAGATGAACACTGAAGCTTTCTTT. Full variable domain (rest looked up from reference TRBV18 and TRBJ1-1): NAGVMQNPRHLVRRRGQEARLRCSPMKGHSHVYWYRQLPEEGLKFMVYLQKENIIDESGMPKERFSAEFPKEGPSILRIQQVVRGDSAAYFCASSPRQMNTEAFFGQGTRLTVV.

The chain is built from TRBV9 and TRBJ2-7; D may be TRBD1 (5 bases). The CDR3 is 13 residues long. Between the trimmed V and J ends, which lost 0 bases and 6 bases, there was a span of 10 bases. Germline assignment: CDR1 SGDLS and CDR2 YYNGEE. CDR3 in DNA: TGTGCCAGCAGCGTAGCTAGGGGTTCCGAGCAGTACTTC. This translates into CASSVARGSEQYF.

The chain has TRBV18 and TRBJ2-5; 9 positions agree with TRBD1. J lost 5 bases, V lost 3 bases, and 4 bases had no gene match. This CDR3 comprises 14 residues. Germline CDR1 is KGHSH and CDR2 is LQKENI. CDR3 sequence reads: CASSPRQGVETQYF. The CDR3 DNA reads TGTGCCAGCTCACCCCGACAGGGGGTTGAGACCCAGTACTTC. Using reference TRBV18 and TRBJ2-5 for the parts outside the CDR3, the full variable domain is NAGVMQNPRHLVRRRGQEARLRCSPMKGHSHVYWYRQLPEEGLKFMVYLQKENIIDESGMPKERFSAEFPKEGPSILRIQQVVRGDSAAYFCASSPRQGVETQYFGPGTRLLVL.

V and J are TRBV4-1 and TRBJ1-6, with D perhaps TRBD1 (5 bases). From germline, CDR1 is MGHRA and CDR2 YSYEKL. The CDR3 has 15 amino acids. Trimming took off 4 bases at V and 8 bases at J, with 15 bases between the two ends. Here the CDR3 reads CASSRYRFGDSPLHF. The DNA for the CDR3 is TGCGCCAGCAGCCGGTACAGGTTCGGCGATTCACCCCTCCACTTT.

This clone was seen a single time. This rearrangement joins TRBV5-1 to TRBJ2-7; a possible D gene is TRBD1 (7 bases). Trimming took off 4 bases at V and 7 bases at J, with 18 bases between the two ends. The CDR3 extends over 14 amino acids. The germline V gene encodes CDR1 SGHRS and CDR2 YFSETQ. The DNA of the CDR3 is TGCGCCAGCAGCCGCGGGACAGACCTCGGGGAGCAGTACTTC. Translation: CASSRGTDLGEQYF. The variable domain in full, with the rest retrieved from reference TRBV5-1 and TRBJ2-7, is KAGVTQTPRYLIKTRGQQVTLSCSPISGHRSVSWYQQTPGQGLQFLFEYFSETQRNKGNFPGRFSGRQFSNSRSEMNVSTLELGDSALYLCASSRGTDLGEQYFGPGTRLTVT.

J is TRBJ1-4 and V is TRBV4-1; D remains ambiguous. The CDR3 contains 14 residues. The germline V and J ends were trimmed by 4 bases and 1 base, with 7 bases remaining between them. Germline-derived CDR1 and CDR2 are MGHRA and YSYEKL. For the CDR3, the DNA is TGCGCCAGCAGCCCGGAGTTAACTAATGAAAAACTGTTTTTT. Its protein product is CASSPELTNEKLFF.

This chain uses TRBV2 with TRBJ2-5; TRBD2 might be the D (5 bases). The J call may be in error: the DNA end matches TRBJ2-7 better. The CDR3 is 14 residues long. CDR1 is SNHLY and CDR2 is FYNNEI in the germline V gene. CDR3 sequence reads: CASSRSGTSYEQYF. The CDR3 coding sequence is TGTGCCAGCAGCCGAAGCGGTACCTCCTACGAGCAGTACTTC.

J is TRBJ1-5 and V is TRBV30; D gene uncertain. CDR3 size: 15 residues. CDR1 is GTSNPN and CDR2 is SVGIG in the germline V gene (reference sequence). V was cut by 3 bases and J by 0 bases, with 12 bases left in between. The CDR3 spells CAWSAGQYSNQPQHF. CDR3 bases: TGTGCCTGGAGCGCGGGTCAATATAGCAATCAGCCCCAGCATTTT.

The chain couples TRBV27 to TRBJ2-5, with TRBD1 matching 10 bases. V was clipped by 2 bases and J by 3 bases; unmatched bases: 6. CDR3 length: 16 amino acids. The germline V gene has CDR1 MNHEY and CDR2 SMNVEV (reference sequence). CDR3 nucleotide sequence: TGTGCCAGCAGTTTACGACAGGGGGCGCCCAAAGAGACCCAGTACTTC. As protein: CASSLRQGAPKETQYF.

The J gene is TRBJ1-1, the V gene TRBV27; D is uncertain. The length of the CDR3 is 15 residues. Germline CDR1 reads MNHEY; CDR2 reads SMNVEV (reference sequence). Trimming removed 5 bases from V and 0 bases from J, with 13 bases in between. The CDR3 DNA reads TGTGCCAGCAGTCCCCTGGGAGACATGAACACTGAAGCTTTCTTT. Translated: CASSPLGDMNTEAFF.

The V gene is TRBV28, the J gene TRBJ2-7; TRBD2 agrees at 7 bases. The CDR3 sequence is 11 residues long. Germline CDR1 and CDR2: MDHEN and SYDVKM. CDR3 nucleotide sequence: TGTGCTACCATGGGGGGGAACGAGCAGTACTTC. It specifies CATMGGNEQYF.

This clone was seen once. The chain is built from TRBV19 and TRBJ2-1; perhaps TRBD2 as D (6 bases). The length of the CDR3 is 16 residues. Germline loops: CDR1 LNHDA, CDR2 SQIVND (reference sequence). Trimming took 4 bases from V and 4 from J, leaving 17 bases between them. The CDR3 DNA follows: TGTGCCAGTAGTACCGAGCGGGCGTATGAATACAATGAGCAGTTCTTC. It encodes CASSTERAYEYNEQFF.

The chain combines TRBV27 with TRBJ1-6, with D uncertain. CDR1 and CDR2 (germline): MNHEY, SMNVEV (reference sequence). The CDR3 extends over 15 amino acids. V was cut by 4 bases and J by 0 bases, with 7 bases left in between. CDR3 coding DNA: TGTGCCAGCAGTTATCGGGGCTCCTATAATTCACCCCTCCACTTT. The encoded protein is CASSYRGSYNSPLHF.

This clone was seen once. The chain carries TRBV6-5 and TRBJ2-5; 8 bases map to TRBD2. V was pared by 1 base and J by 0 bases, with 1 base of the junction left unmatched. Germline V lookup: CDR1 MNHEY, CDR2 SVGAGI. There are 15 residues in the CDR3. DNA for the CDR3: TGTGCCAGCAGTTACTGGCGGGAGGACCAAGAGACCCAGTACTTC. Encoded protein: CASSYWREDQETQYF.

The V gene is TRBV7-9, the J gene TRBJ2-7, with D possibly TRBD1 on 6 matching bases. The CDR3 covers 15 residues. The germline CDR1 and CDR2 sequences are SEHNR and FQNEAQ (reference sequence). With 2 bases removed from V and 4 bases from J, the gap between germline ends came to 15 bases. The CDR3 DNA reads TGTGCCAGCAGCTTAACAGGGACGGGCGTTTACGAGCAGTACTTC. It codes for CASSLTGTGVYEQYF.

The CDR3 DNA reads as TGTGCCAGCACGTATCTCGCTGGAAACACCATATATTTT. It encodes CASTYLAGNTIYF. The chain combines TRBV6-5 with TRBJ1-3; D call uncertain. Trimming took 7 bases from V and 2 from J, leaving 9 bases between them. CDR3 length: 13 amino acids. CDR1 and CDR2 (germline): MNHEY, SVGAGI.

Only one count was recorded for this clone. Mismatch with germline at one junction end may stem from a read error. Additional DNA sequences in this sample encode the identical CDR3. This chain links TRBV15 with TRBJ1-4, with D hard to call. The V gene's germline CDR1 is LNHNV and CDR2 YYDKDF (reference sequence). This CDR3 region has 18 residues. CDR3 loop: CATSRDRNDGRRNEKLFF. CDR3 sequence (DNA): TGTGCCACCAGCAGAGATCGGAACGATGGGCGCCGTAATGAGAAACTGTTTTTT.